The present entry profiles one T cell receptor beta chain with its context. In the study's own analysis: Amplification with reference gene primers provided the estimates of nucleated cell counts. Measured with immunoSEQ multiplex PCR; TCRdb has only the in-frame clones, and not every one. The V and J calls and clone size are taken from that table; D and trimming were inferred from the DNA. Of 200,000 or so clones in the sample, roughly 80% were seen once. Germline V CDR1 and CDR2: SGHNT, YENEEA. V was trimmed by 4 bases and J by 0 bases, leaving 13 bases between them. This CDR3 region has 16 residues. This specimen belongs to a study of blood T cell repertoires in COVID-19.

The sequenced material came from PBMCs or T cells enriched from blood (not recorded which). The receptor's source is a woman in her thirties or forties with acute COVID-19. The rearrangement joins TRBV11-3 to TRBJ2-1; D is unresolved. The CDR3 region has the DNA TGTGCCAGCAGCTACTCCTATCGGAGCTCCTACAATGAGCAGTTCTTC. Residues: CASSYSYRSSYNEQFF. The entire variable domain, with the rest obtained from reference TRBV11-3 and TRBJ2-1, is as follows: EAGVVQSPRYKIIEKKQPVAFWCNPISGHNTLYWYLQNLGQGPELLIRYENEEAVDDSQLPKDRFSAERLKGVDSTLKIQPAELGDSAVYLCASSYSYRSSYNEQFFGPGTRLTVL.